The 9 T cell receptor beta chains below come from one sample, sequenced in a study of CD8 T cells in ankylosing spondylitis. TCRdb redid the calling of the 5' RACE reads with MiXCR, one entry per CDR3 protein. The sample records fewer than 150,000 distinct CDR3 sequences, about 6.7% being singletons. Material for sequencing was blood, either unsorted or a sorted T cell fraction (not recorded which). The source is a female donor with ankylosing spondylitis or in good health (not recorded which).

At least ten counts were recorded for this clonotype. This chain connects TRBV6-5 to TRBJ2-5; D unresolved. The V and J ends lost 4 bases and 1 base respectively, with 7 bases between them. Germline CDR1 and CDR2: MNHEY and SVGAGI. The CDR3 runs 13 residues. The CDR3 loop reads CASSSTFQETQYF. In DNA, the CDR3 is TGTGCCAGCAGTTCGACGTTCCAAGAGACCCAGTACTTC.

This clonotype was seen ten or more times. The V gene is TRBV5-5, the J gene TRBJ2-3; D is ambiguous. V lost 4 bases, J lost 3 bases, and 18 bases lay in between. The CDR3 has 16 amino acids. The V gene's germline CDR1 is SGHKS and CDR2 YYEKEE (reference sequence). CDR3 sequence: CASSALEGLGTDTQYF. CDR3 DNA sequence: TGTGCCAGCAGCGCACTGGAAGGGCTGGGGACAGATACGCAGTATTTT.

This clonotype came up a few times. The chain joins TRBV5-1 to TRBJ1-3; no clear D. The ends were cut back, 4 bases at V and 0 bases at J, with 14 bases in the middle. This CDR3 is built from 16 residues. Germline assignment: CDR1 SGHRS and CDR2 YFSETQ. CDR3 bases: TGCGCCAGCAGCCTCCGGGCTGGTGGCTCTGGAAACACCATATATTTT. Protein product: CASSLRAGGSGNTIYF.

This clonotype was seen many times. The V call is TRBV2, the J call TRBJ2-5; a weak D match, TRBD2 (6 bases). The CDR3 has 14 residues. The ends were cut back, 4 bases at V and 4 bases at J, with 13 bases in the middle. Germline V gene data show CDR1 as SNHLY and CDR2 as FYNNEI. Written as DNA, the CDR3 is TGTGCCAGCAGTGTCGGGGGAATAGGAGAGACCCAGTACTTC. As protein: CASSVGGIGETQYF.

The chain has TRBV4-3 and TRBJ1-2; D not resolved. This CDR3 has 16 residues. V shed 0 bases and J shed 0 bases, with 11 bases lying between them. Germline V gene lookup returns CDR1 LGHNA and CDR2 YSLEER. The CDR3 bases are TGCGCCAGCAGCCAAGAGACCGCGGGGACTAACTATGGCTACACCTTC. Translation gives CASSQETAGTNYGYTF.

This clonotype was detected many times. The gene calls are TRBV30 and TRBJ1-4; TRBD1 is a possible D gene (6 bases). The V end was cut by 4 bases, the J end by 5 bases, with 17 bases between. The germline V gene encodes CDR1 GTSNPN and CDR2 SVGIG (reference sequence). The CDR3 has 15 amino acids. This CDR3 reads CAWNRGDTENEKLFF. The CDR3, as DNA: TGTGCCTGGAATCGGGGGGACACCGAGAATGAAAAACTGTTTTTT. Full variable domain (missing parts from reference TRBV30 and TRBJ1-4): SQTIHQWPATLVQPVGSPLSLECTVEGTSNPNLYWYRQAAGRGLQLLFYSVGIGQISSEVPQNLSASRPQDRQFILSSKKLLLSDSGFYLCAWNRGDTENEKLFFGSGTQLSVL.

There are a few counts of this clonotype. CDR3 in DNA: TGCAGTGCTAGCCTATCGACAGGGGAGAAGGGCTACACCTTC. It yields the protein CSASLSTGEKGYTF. J is TRBJ1-2 and V is TRBV20-1; the match to TRBD1 covers 8 bases. J lost 8 bases, V lost 3 bases, and 11 bases had no gene match. Germline CDR1 and CDR2: DFQATT and SNEGSKA (reference sequence). The CDR3 runs 14 residues.

This clonotype was observed many times. The J gene is TRBJ2-7, the V gene TRBV6-2 or TRBV6-3; D uncertain. Germline V gene lookup returns CDR1 MNHEY and CDR2 SVGEGT. This CDR3 contains 14 residues. Trimming left V 6 bases short and J 7 bases short, with 19 bases between. The DNA for the CDR3 is TGTGCCAGCAGCCTCCCGGGCTACGGTTGGGAGCAGTACTTC. Its translation is CASSLPGYGWEQYF.

This clonotype was detected ten times or more. V usage is TRBV12-3 or TRBV12-4 and J usage is TRBJ2-4; 7 bases align to TRBD1. There are 15 residues in the CDR3. V was clipped by 6 bases and J by 1 base; unmatched bases: 6. For the CDR3, the DNA is TGTGCCAGCAGAGAGACAGGGATGGCCAAAAACATTCAGTACTTC. It translates to CASRETGMAKNIQYF.